This T cell receptor beta chain was documented in a study of T cells in tumors after PD-1 blockade. Background on the study: Either cemiplimab 350 mg every 2 weeks or pembrolizumab 200 mg every 3 weeks was given.

The germline V gene has CDR1 SGHTA and CDR2 FQGTGA. Trimming took 1 base from V and 5 from J; bases not matched to a gene: 7. The CDR3 length is 15 residues. The method was immunoSEQ multiplex PCR; TCRdb's version includes in-frame clones alone and lacks a portion of them. Seen here are 14,000 to 15,000 clones, about 80% observed once, and the top ten hold around 21%. The sequencing here drew on PBMCs, taken after anti-PD-1 treatment. This chain uses TRBV7-3 with TRBJ2-7, with TRBD2 matching 8 bases. This clonotype was sampled from a human donor with basal cell carcinoma. CDR3: CASSLKLAVWHEQYF. In DNA form, the CDR3 reads TGTGCCAGCAGCTTAAAACTAGCGGTCTGGCACGAGCAGTACTTC.